This T cell receptor beta chain was profiled in a study of T cells in Graves' hyperthyroidism and ophthalmopathy. Many counts were recorded for this clonotype. Its antigen is undetermined. V dropped 2 bases and J dropped 9; count of bases not matched to a gene: 14. The germline V gene has CDR1 MNHEY and CDR2 SVGEGT. The length of the CDR3 is 17 residues. Study-level results: Blood also contained most expanded thyroid clonotypes above 0.001.

Amplified TCR beta CDR3 regions derived from RNA transcripts. The TCR CDR3 first-round RT-PCR relied on the HTBI primer set. TCRdb used MiXCR to reprocess the multiplex PCR reads, holding one entry per CDR3 protein. Among approximately 200,000 distinct CDR3 sequences listed, 15% to 20% were seen once. The specimen sequenced was blood. V and J are TRBV6-2 or TRBV6-3 and TRBJ2-7; 12 bases match TRBD2. This clonotype was obtained from a middle-aged man with Graves' hyperthyroidism. CDR3 sequence reads: CASSYTAGTSGPAGQYF. CDR3 nucleotides: TGTGCCAGCAGTTACACCGCCGGGACTAGCGGGCCCGCTGGGCAGTACTTC.